Below, one T cell receptor beta chain is given with its context. Its antigen remains unidentified. This record comes from a study of CD8+CD57+ T cells in acquired aplastic anemia. Study overall: Mean yield of DNA from sorted CD4+ and CD8+ cells was approximately 3 ug. As sequenced from healthy donors, CD4+ cells averaged roughly 10 million reads.

Notes on the study in general: Patients and controls shared around 30 CD8+ CDR3 sequences. Controls and patients did not differ significantly in CD8+ Simpson's diversity.

Per germline, CDR1 SNHLY and CDR2 FYNNEI. V shed 10 bases and J shed 2 bases, with 13 bases lying between them. The CDR3 loop spans 13 amino acids. Researchers used genomic DNA as the template to profile TCR beta VDJ and CDR3. Via MiXCR, TCRdb re-called the reads, giving one row per CDR3 protein. The sample includes 95,000 to 120,000 distinct CDR3 sequences, less than 65% of them seen just once. V and J are TRBV2 and TRBJ2-3; D is perhaps TRBD1 (6 bases). The sequencing sample was made of sorted CD4+, CD8+, or CD8+CD57+ T cells (not recorded which) from PBMCs. This clonotype was obtained from a human donor in good health, serving as a control. DNA for the CDR3: TGTGCCACTGGGGGCGACCCCACAGATACGCAGTATTTT. Translation gives CATGGDPTDTQYF.